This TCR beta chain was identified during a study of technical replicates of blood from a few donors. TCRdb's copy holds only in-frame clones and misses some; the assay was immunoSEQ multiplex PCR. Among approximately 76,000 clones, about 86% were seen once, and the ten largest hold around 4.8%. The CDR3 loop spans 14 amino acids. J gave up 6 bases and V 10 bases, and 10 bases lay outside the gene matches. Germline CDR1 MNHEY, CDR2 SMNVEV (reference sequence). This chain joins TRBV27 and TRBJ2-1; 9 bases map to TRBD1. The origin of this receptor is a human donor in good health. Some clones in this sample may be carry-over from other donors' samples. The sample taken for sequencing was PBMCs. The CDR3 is CATLQGAYSNEQFF. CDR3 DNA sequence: TGTGCCACCCTACAGGGGGCTTACAGCAATGAGCAGTTCTTC.